This T cell receptor beta chain came from a study of T cell changes during pregnancy in multiple sclerosis. Clones were read by immunoSEQ multiplex PCR, and TCRdb kept only the in-frame ones, dropping some. The sample has tens of thousands of clones, roughly 88% seen once. Germline CDR1 is SGHRS and CDR2 is YFSETQ. This CDR3 has 15 amino acids. V lost 4 bases and J lost 8; bases outside the gene matches: 5. The receptor was isolated from a female donor in good health, enrolled as a control in a pregnancy study. The sequences come from CD4+ T cells from peripheral blood mononuclear cells, collected in the first trimester of pregnancy. The V call is TRBV5-1, the J call TRBJ2-1, with 14 bases aligning to TRBD2. The CDR3 bases are TGCGCCAGCAGCATGGGACTAGCGGGGGTGGATGAGCAGTTCTTC. The encoded protein is CASSMGLAGVDEQFF. Using reference TRBV5-1 and TRBJ2-1 for the parts outside the CDR3, the full variable domain is KAGVTQTPRYLIKTRGQQVTLSCSPISGHRSVSWYQQTPGQGLQFLFEYFSETQRNKGNFPGRFSGRQFSNSRSEMNVSTLELGDSALYLCASSMGLAGVDEQFFGPGTRLTVL.